This T cell receptor beta chain was recovered during a study of blood T cell repertoires in COVID-19. The sample holds a few counts of this clone. V was clipped by 0 bases and J by 8 bases, with 16 bases between them. The germline gives CDR1 MGHRA, CDR2 YSYEKL. CDR3 size: 16 residues. Original processing methods: By means of reference gene primer amplification, nucleated cell counts were estimated. TCRdb keeps only in-frame clones here, not all; method: immunoSEQ multiplex PCR. V and J calls and clone size follow that table, whereas D and trimming were derived from the DNA. The sample lists about 210,000 clones, about four fifths occurring once.

The gene calls are TRBV4-1 and TRBJ1-4; a weak D match, TRBD1 (5 bases). The sequence came from a man over 45 with active or convalescent COVID-19. Sequenced input: peripheral blood. This CDR3 reads CASSQDRGYPGEKLFF. CDR3 coding DNA: TGCGCCAGCAGCCAAGATAGAGGCTACCCAGGGGAAAAACTGTTTTTT.